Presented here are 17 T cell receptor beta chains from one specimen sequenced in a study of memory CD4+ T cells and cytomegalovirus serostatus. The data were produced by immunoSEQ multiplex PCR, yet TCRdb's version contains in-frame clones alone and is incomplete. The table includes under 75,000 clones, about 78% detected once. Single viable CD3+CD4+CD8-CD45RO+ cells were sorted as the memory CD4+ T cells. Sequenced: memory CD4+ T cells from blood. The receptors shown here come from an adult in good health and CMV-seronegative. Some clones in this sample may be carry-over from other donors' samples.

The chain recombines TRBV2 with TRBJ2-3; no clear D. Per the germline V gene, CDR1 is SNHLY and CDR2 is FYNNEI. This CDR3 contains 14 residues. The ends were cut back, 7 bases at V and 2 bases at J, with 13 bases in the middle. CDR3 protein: CASKDNHPTDTQYF. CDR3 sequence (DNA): TGTGCCAGCAAAGACAACCACCCCACAGATACGCAGTATTTT.

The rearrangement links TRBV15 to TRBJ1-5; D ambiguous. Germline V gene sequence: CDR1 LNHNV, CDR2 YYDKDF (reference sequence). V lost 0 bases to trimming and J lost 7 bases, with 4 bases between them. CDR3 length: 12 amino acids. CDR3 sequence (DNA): TGTGCCACCAGCAGAGATTTCCAGCCCCAGCATTTT. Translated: CATSRDFQPQHF.

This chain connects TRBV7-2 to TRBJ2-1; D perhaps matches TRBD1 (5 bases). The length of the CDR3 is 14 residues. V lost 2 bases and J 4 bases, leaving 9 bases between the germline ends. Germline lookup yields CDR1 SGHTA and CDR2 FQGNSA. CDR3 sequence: CASSLYKGYNEQFF. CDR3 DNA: TGTGCCAGCAGCTTATATAAGGGGTACAATGAGCAGTTCTTC.

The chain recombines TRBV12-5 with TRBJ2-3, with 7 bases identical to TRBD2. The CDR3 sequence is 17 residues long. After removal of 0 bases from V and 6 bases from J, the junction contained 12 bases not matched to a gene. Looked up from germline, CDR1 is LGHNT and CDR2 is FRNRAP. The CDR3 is CASGLVGWGGEVDTQYF. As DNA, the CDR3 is TGTGCTAGTGGTTTGGTTGGCTGGGGAGGGGAGGTGGATACGCAGTATTTT.

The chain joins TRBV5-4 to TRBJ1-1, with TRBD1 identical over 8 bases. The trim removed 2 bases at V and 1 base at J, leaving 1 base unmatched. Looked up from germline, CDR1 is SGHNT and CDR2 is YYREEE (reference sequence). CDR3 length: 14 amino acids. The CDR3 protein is CASSLDRGNTEAFF. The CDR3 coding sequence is TGTGCCAGCAGCTTAGACAGGGGGAACACTGAAGCTTTCTTT.

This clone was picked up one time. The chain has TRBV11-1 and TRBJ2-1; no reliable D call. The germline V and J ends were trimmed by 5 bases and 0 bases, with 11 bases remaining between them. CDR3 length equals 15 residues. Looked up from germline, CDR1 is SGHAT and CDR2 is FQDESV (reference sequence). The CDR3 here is CASSGDPSSYNEQFF. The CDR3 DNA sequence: TGTGCCAGCAGCGGAGATCCCAGCTCCTACAATGAGCAGTTCTTC. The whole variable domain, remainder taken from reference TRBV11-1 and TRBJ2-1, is EAEVAQSPRYKITEKSQAVAFWCDPISGHATLYWYRQILGQGPELLVQFQDESVVDDSQLPKDRFSAERLKGVDSTLKIQPAELGDSAMYLCASSGDPSSYNEQFFGPGTRLTVL.

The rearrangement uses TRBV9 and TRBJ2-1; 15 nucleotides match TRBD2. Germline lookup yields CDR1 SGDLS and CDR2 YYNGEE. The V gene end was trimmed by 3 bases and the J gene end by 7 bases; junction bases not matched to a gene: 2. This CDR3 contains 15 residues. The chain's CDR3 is CASSGTSGGANEQFF. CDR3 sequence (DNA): TGTGCCAGCAGCGGGACTAGCGGGGGGGCAAATGAGCAGTTCTTC.

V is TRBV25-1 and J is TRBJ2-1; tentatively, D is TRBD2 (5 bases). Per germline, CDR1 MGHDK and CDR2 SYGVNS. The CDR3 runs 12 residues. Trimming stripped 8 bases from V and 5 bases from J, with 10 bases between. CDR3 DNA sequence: TGTGCCAGCGACGACTACAACAATGAGCAGTTCTTC. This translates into CASDDYNNEQFF. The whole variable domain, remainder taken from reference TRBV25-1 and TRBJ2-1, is EADIYQTPRYLVIGTGKKITLECSQTMGHDKMYWYQQDPGMELHLIHYSYGVNSTEKGDLSSESTVSRIRTEHFPLTLESARPSHTSQYLCASDDYNNEQFFGPGTRLTVL.

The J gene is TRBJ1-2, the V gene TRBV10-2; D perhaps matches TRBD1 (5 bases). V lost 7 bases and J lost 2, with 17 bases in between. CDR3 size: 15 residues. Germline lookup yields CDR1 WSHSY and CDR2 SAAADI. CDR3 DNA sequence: TGCGCCAGCAAACCACCTCTCCAGGGAAACTATGGCTACACCTTC. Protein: CASKPPLQGNYGYTF.

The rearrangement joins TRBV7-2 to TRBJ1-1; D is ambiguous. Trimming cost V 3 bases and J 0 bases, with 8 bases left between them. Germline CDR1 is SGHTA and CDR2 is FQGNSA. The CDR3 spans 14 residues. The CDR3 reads CASSFTAMNTEAFF. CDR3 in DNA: TGTGCCAGCAGCTTCACAGCCATGAACACTGAAGCTTTCTTT. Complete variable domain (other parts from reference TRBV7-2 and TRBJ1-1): GAGVSQSPSNKVTEKGKDVELRCDPISGHTALYWYRQSLGQGLEFLIYFQGNSAPDKSGLPSDRFSAERTGGSVSTLTIQRTQQEDSAVYLCASSFTAMNTEAFFGQGTRLTVV.

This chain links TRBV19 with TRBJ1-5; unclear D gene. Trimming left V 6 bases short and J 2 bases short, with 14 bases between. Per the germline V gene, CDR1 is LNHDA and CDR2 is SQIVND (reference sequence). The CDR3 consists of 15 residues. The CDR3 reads CASSVDVYGNQPQHF. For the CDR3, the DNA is TGTGCCAGTAGCGTTGACGTCTATGGCAATCAGCCCCAGCATTTT.

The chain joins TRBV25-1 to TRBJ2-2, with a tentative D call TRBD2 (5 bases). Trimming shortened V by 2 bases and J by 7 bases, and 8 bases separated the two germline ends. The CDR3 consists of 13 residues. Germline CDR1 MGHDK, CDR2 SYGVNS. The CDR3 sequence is CASSENGVGELFF. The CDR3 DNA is TGTGCCAGCAGTGAAAACGGGGTCGGGGAGCTGTTTTTT.

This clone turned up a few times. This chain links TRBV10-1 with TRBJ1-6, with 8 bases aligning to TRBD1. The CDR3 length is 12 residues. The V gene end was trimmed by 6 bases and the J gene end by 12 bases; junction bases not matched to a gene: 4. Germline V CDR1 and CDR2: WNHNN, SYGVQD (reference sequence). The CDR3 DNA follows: TGCGCCAGCAGAGGACAGGGAGGACCCCTCCACTTT. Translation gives CASRGQGGPLHF.

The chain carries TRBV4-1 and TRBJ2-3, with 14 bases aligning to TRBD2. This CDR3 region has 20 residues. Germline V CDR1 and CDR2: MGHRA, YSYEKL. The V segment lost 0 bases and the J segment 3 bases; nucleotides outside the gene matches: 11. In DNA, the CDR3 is TGCGCCAGCAGCCAAGAACCGGGACTAGCGGGAGTCTACCTTACAGATACGCAGTATTTT. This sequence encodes CASSQEPGLAGVYLTDTQYF.

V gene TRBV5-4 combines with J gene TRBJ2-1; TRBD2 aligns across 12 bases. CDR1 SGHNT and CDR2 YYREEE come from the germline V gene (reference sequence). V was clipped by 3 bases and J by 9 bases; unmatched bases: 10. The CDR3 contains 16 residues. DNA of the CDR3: TGTGCCAGCAGCTCGATGACTAGCGGGAGATTGGGTGAGCAGTTCTTC. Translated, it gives CASSSMTSGRLGEQFF.

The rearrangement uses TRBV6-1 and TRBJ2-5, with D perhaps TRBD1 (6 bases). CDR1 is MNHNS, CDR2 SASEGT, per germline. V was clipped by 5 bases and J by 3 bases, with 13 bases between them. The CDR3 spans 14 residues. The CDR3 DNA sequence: TGTGCCAGCAGTCGCTTTAACAGGGAAGAGACCCAGTACTTC. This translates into CASSRFNREETQYF.

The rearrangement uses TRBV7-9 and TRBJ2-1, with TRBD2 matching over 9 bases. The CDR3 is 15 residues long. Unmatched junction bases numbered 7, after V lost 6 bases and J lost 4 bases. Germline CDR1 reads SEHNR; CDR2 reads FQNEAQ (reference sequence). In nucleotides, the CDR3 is TGTGCCAGCAGTACCACTAGCGGGTATTACAATGAGCAGTTCTTC. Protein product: CASSTTSGYYNEQFF.